The 32 T cell receptor beta chains below were found in one sample sequenced in a study of early T cells in non-severe SARS-CoV-2 infection. TCRdb reprocessed the 5' RACE reads with MiXCR, giving one entry per CDR3 protein. This table has some 40,000 distinct CDR3 sequences, 10% to 15% appearing once. Specimen: whole blood. These receptors were obtained from an adult who was a healthcare worker with PCR-confirmed SARS-CoV-2 infection or an uninfected control (not recorded which).

This clonotype was observed many times. The V and J genes are TRBV10-2 and TRBJ2-7; D might be TRBD1 or TRBD2, each matching 5 bases. The germline V and J ends were trimmed by 7 bases and 5 bases, with 24 bases remaining between them. Germline V gene sequence: CDR1 WSHSY, CDR2 SAAADI. The length of the CDR3 is 16 residues. DNA of the CDR3: TGCGCCAGCACCCCGAGTGGGTCGACGGGGCCGGACGAGCAGTACTTC. Amino acids: CASTPSGSTGPDEQYF.

In this sample, this clonotype turned up a few times. This sequence joins TRBV6-2 or TRBV6-3 and TRBJ2-3, with D perhaps matching TRBD2 (5 bases). The germline V gene has CDR1 MNHEY and CDR2 SVGEGT. The CDR3 extends over 13 amino acids. With 2 bases removed from V and 6 bases from J, the gap between germline ends came to 9 bases. CDR3 in DNA: TGTGCCAGCAGTTACGAGGGTTACGATACGCAGTATTTT. Translating gives CASSYEGYDTQYF.

This clonotype occurred many times. The chain links TRBV29-1 to TRBJ2-5, with D uncertain. This CDR3 has 11 residues. The germline CDR1 and CDR2 sequences are SQVTM and ANQGSEA. Trimming cost V 3 bases and J 6 bases, with 8 bases left between them. The CDR3 protein is CSVEIGKTQYF. DNA of the CDR3: TGCAGCGTTGAGATTGGGAAGACCCAGTACTTC.

This sequence joins TRBV21-1 and TRBJ2-4; the table's TRBD1 call for D was not verified on the DNA. TRBV21-1 is designated a pseudogene. This CDR3 spans 19 amino acids. In nucleotides, the CDR3 is TGTGCCAGCAGCAGAGGCGGGGGGAAATATTTGCTAGCCAAAAACATTCAGTACTTC. Translation: CASSRGGGKYLLAKNIQYF.

The chain recombines TRBV5-4 with TRBJ2-1, with D uncertain. The CDR3 totals 13 residues. Germline assignment: CDR1 SGHNT and CDR2 YYREEE (reference sequence). The V and J ends lost 0 bases and 6 bases respectively, with 7 bases between them. The DNA for the CDR3 is TGTGCCAGCAGCTTGGCACTTCTCAATGAGCAGTTCTTC. Amino acids: CASSLALLNEQFF.

CDR3 DNA: TGTGCCAGCAGCTTATTGGGGCAGGCAGCTTACAATGAGCAGTTCTTC. It is translated as CASSLLGQAAYNEQFF. The chain combines TRBV7-3 with TRBJ2-1, with D perhaps matching TRBD1 (5 bases). Trimming took off 2 bases at V and 4 bases at J, with 15 bases between the two ends. From germline, CDR1 is SGHTA and CDR2 FQGTGA. This CDR3 contains 16 residues.

In its sample, this clonotype was seen many times. The V and J genes are TRBV7-2 and TRBJ1-2, with D unclear. Trimming took off 5 bases at V and 4 bases at J, with 11 bases between the two ends. Germline-derived CDR1 and CDR2 are SGHTA and FQGNSA. The CDR3 is 13 residues long. This CDR3 is CASSPSAFYGYTF. Written as DNA, the CDR3 is TGTGCCAGCAGCCCGAGTGCGTTCTATGGCTACACCTTC. The full variable domain, with the rest looked up from reference TRBV7-2 and TRBJ1-2, is GAGVSQSPSNKVTEKGKDVELRCDPISGHTALYWYRQSLGQGLEFLIYFQGNSAPDKSGLPSDRFSAERTGGSVSTLTIQRTQQEDSAVYLCASSPSAFYGYTFGSGTRLTVV.

The table lists this clonotype with many counts. The chain combines TRBV28 with TRBJ2-1; D not resolved. Trimming cost V 5 bases and J 11 bases, with 13 bases left between them. CDR1 and CDR2 (germline): MDHEN, SYDVKM. CDR3 length equals 12 residues. CDR3 bases: TGTGCCAGCAGTCCTCGTCGGGTGCAGCAGTTCTTC. It is translated as CASSPRRVQQFF.

This clonotype was seen repeatedly, ten times or more. The germline gene is not matched at one end of the junction; a read error may be the cause. This chain links TRBV2 with TRBJ2-1; 11 bases are shared with TRBD1. The CDR3 has 13 amino acids. The germline CDR1 and CDR2 sequences are SNHLY and FYNNEI. The CDR3 DNA follows: TGTGCCAGCAGTGGGGGACAGGGGGTAATGGGGATCTTC. It specifies CASSGGQGVMGIF.

This clonotype occurred a few times. The V call is TRBV5-1, the J call TRBJ2-3, with D possibly TRBD1 on 5 matching bases. V was shortened by 4 bases and J by 0 bases, with 9 bases between the two germline ends. This CDR3 comprises 14 residues. Germline V gene sequence: CDR1 SGHRS, CDR2 YFSETQ. This chain's CDR3 is CASSPTASTDTQYF. The CDR3, as DNA: TGCGCCAGCAGCCCGACAGCTAGCACAGATACGCAGTATTTT.

This clonotype was observed many times. The chain employs TRBV12-3 or TRBV12-4 and TRBJ1-1; D remains unclear. The CDR3 runs 13 residues. Deletions cut 6 bases from V and 0 bases from J, with 8 bases between. The DNA of the CDR3 is TGTGCCAGCAGAGGAACGCTGAACACTGAAGCTTTCTTT. This translates into CASRGTLNTEAFF.

The gene calls are TRBV7-2 and TRBJ1-1, with 9 bases that match TRBD1. The V gene's germline CDR1 is SGHTA and CDR2 FQGNSA. V gave up 3 bases and J gave up 4 bases; unmatched junction bases: 6. The CDR3 is 15 amino acids. CDR3 in DNA: TGTGCCAGCAGCTTCACAGGGGGCGGAGGCACTGAAGCTTTCTTT. This encodes CASSFTGGGGTEAFF.

Notes on this clonotype: A single base separates this from a much larger clone, so it may be a read error. The genes are TRBV6-2 or TRBV6-3 and TRBJ1-1; D is uncertain. V dropped 8 bases and J dropped 4 bases, with 14 bases sitting between them. CDR3 length: 13 amino acids. CDR1 is MNHEY and CDR2 is SVGEGT in the germline V gene. The CDR3 spells CASFPHRFTEAFF. CDR3 nucleotide sequence: TGTGCCAGCTTCCCACACCGATTCACTGAAGCTTTCTTT.

CDR3 sequence reads: CASSSHTGFGEAFF. The CDR3 DNA is TGTGCCAGCAGCTCACACACGGGGTTTGGTGAAGCTTTCTTT. V and J are TRBV4-2 and TRBJ1-1; D is unresolved. The CDR3 runs 14 residues. V was clipped by 5 bases and J by 7 bases, with 17 bases between them. CDR1 LGHNA and CDR2 YNFKEQ come from the germline V gene.

The chain uses TRBV28 and TRBJ2-1; TRBD2 matches 7 bases. The CDR3 loop spans 13 amino acids. Germline trimming cut 6 bases from V and 14 bases from J; bases unmatched to any gene: 13. Germline CDR1 and CDR2: MDHEN and SYDVKM. CDR3 bases: TGTGCCAGCAGCTACCCCAAAGGACTAGAGGAGTTCTTC. Protein sequence: CASSYPKGLEEFF.

This chain uses TRBV29-1 with TRBJ1-2; D not resolved. V lost 7 bases, J lost 4 bases, and 13 bases lay in between. This CDR3 has 12 residues. Germline V lookup: CDR1 SQVTM, CDR2 ANQGSEA. The CDR3 DNA follows: TGCAGCGGCGGGCCCGATTCCTATGGCTACACCTTC. Translating it yields CSGGPDSYGYTF.

With regard to this clonotype: Germline is not matched at one junction end, which may reflect a read error. The CDR3 sequence: CASSIALAVGEQFF. The CDR3, as DNA: TGTGCCAGCAGCATAGCACTAGCGGTGGGCGAGCAGTTCTTC. V usage is TRBV7-9 and J usage is TRBJ2-1; 8 bases line up with TRBD2. The CDR3 runs 14 residues. The germline V gene encodes CDR1 SEHNR and CDR2 FQNEAQ (reference sequence).

This clonotype was detected ten times or more. This chain connects TRBV7-3 to TRBJ2-2; 13 nucleotides line up with TRBD2. CDR1 and CDR2 (germline): SGHTA, FQGTGA. J gave up 4 bases and V 5 bases, and 7 bases lay outside the gene matches. The CDR3 extends over 17 amino acids. This CDR3 reads CASSPRTSGSSTGELFF. CDR3 coding DNA: TGTGCCAGCAGCCCCCGGACTAGCGGGAGTTCCACCGGGGAGCTGTTTTTT.

The chain joins TRBV18 to TRBJ2-2; D not certain. Germline CDR1 KGHSH, CDR2 LQKENI. V lost 8 bases and J lost 3, with 13 bases in between. The CDR3 covers 14 residues. CDR3 loop: CASAYSRDTGELFF. DNA of the CDR3: TGTGCCAGCGCTTACAGTCGAGACACCGGGGAGCTGTTTTTT. The entire variable domain, with the rest obtained from reference TRBV18 and TRBJ2-2, is as follows: NAGVMQNPRHLVRRRGQEARLRCSPMKGHSHVYWYRQLPEEGLKFMVYLQKENIIDESGMPKERFSAEFPKEGPSILRIQQVVRGDSAAYFCASAYSRDTGELFFGEGSRLTVL.

This chain connects TRBV28 to TRBJ2-7; D is ambiguous. The CDR3 has 14 residues. V was clipped by 3 bases and J by 5 bases, with 14 bases between them. Germline CDR1 reads MDHEN; CDR2 reads SYDVKM. The CDR3 loop is CASSFGSSAHEQYF. The CDR3 nucleotides read TGTGCCAGCAGTTTCGGGTCCTCCGCCCACGAGCAGTACTTC.

The V gene is TRBV4-2, the J gene TRBJ1-1; TRBD1 might be the D (5 bases). The V end was cut by 3 bases, the J end by 5 bases, with 16 bases between. The CDR3 length is 15 residues. Germline V lookup: CDR1 LGHNA, CDR2 YNFKEQ. The CDR3 sequence is CASSQSGGAGTEAFF. The CDR3 nucleotides read TGTGCCAGCAGCCAGTCCGGCGGGGCAGGGACTGAAGCTTTCTTT.

As concerns this clonotype: This may come from a read error, since a much larger clone is one base off. The chain has TRBV6-2 or TRBV6-3 and TRBJ2-7; D uncertain. The CDR3 is made up of 11 amino acids. Germline V lookup: CDR1 MNHEY, CDR2 SVGEGT. As DNA, the CDR3 is TGTACCAGCAGCGCTTCACGGGAGCAGTACTTC. Translation: CTSSASREQYF.

In this sample, this clonotype turned up a few times. The genes are TRBV7-8 and TRBJ2-3; 9 nucleotides match TRBD2. CDR1 and CDR2 (germline): SGHVS, FQNEAQ. V trimming: 1 base; J trimming: 5 bases; junction bases outside the gene matches: 7. The CDR3 has 16 amino acids. The CDR3 DNA reads TGTGCCAGCAGCTTAGTTCCTAGCGGGGTACTAGATACGCAGTATTTT. This translates into CASSLVPSGVLDTQYF.

This clonotype has a count of ten or more. The chain employs TRBV9 and TRBJ2-7; no clear D. Trimming cost V 4 bases and J 3 bases, with 11 bases left between them. Germline V lookup: CDR1 SGDLS, CDR2 YYNGEE. The CDR3 loop spans 13 amino acids. DNA of the CDR3: TGTGCCAGCAGCCCACGTCTCCACTACGAGCAGTACTTC. Translated, it gives CASSPRLHYEQYF.

Only a few counts were recorded for this clonotype. CDR3 region: CASSPGPTGTNTEAFF. DNA of the CDR3: TGTGCCAGCAGCCCCGGCCCGACAGGGACGAACACTGAAGCTTTCTTT. This chain joins TRBV7-2 and TRBJ1-1, with 7 bases fitting TRBD1. V gave up 5 bases and J gave up 1 base; unmatched junction bases: 10. Germline V gene lookup returns CDR1 SGHTA and CDR2 FQGNSA. The CDR3 contains 16 residues.

This clonotype showed up just a few times. V gene TRBV29-1 combines with J gene TRBJ2-7; 7 bases are a match to TRBD1. The germline V gene has CDR1 SQVTM and CDR2 ANQGSEA. Trimming cost V 5 bases and J 2 bases; bases outside gene matches: 3. This CDR3 contains 12 residues. The CDR3 nucleotides are TGCAGCGTTATACAGGGGACCTACGAGCAGTACTTC. It translates to CSVIQGTYEQYF.

Many counts were recorded for this clonotype. The chain carries TRBV6-2 or TRBV6-3 and TRBJ2-5, with a weak D call TRBD1 (6 bases). CDR1 and CDR2 from the germline V gene are MNHEY and SVGEGT. This CDR3 has 14 residues. Trimming cost V 5 bases and J 9 bases, with 19 bases left between them. This chain's CDR3 is CASSAQGSDWAQYF. For the CDR3, the DNA is TGTGCCAGCAGTGCGCAGGGGTCCGACTGGGCCCAGTACTTC.

This clonotype was observed many times. The chain links TRBV29-1 to TRBJ2-3; weak D call: TRBD2 (5 bases). The V and J ends lost 4 bases and 6 bases respectively, with 11 bases between them. Germline V gene lookup returns CDR1 SQVTM and CDR2 ANQGSEA. This CDR3 is 12 amino acids long. CDR3 amino acids: CSVVPGGDTQYF. CDR3 DNA: TGCAGCGTTGTCCCGGGCGGGGATACGCAGTATTTT.

This clonotype occurred many times. The chain links TRBV6-2 or TRBV6-3 to TRBJ1-1, with 11 positions matching TRBD1. V lost 8 bases, J lost 6 bases, and 5 bases stayed unmatched. Germline CDR1 is MNHEY and CDR2 is SVGEGT. The CDR3 totals 13 residues. CDR3 residues: CASGDRGYAEAFF. CDR3 in DNA: TGTGCCAGCGGGGACAGGGGGTACGCTGAAGCTTTCTTT.

The chain is built from TRBV28 and TRBJ2-5; D gene unclear. The germline gives CDR1 MDHEN, CDR2 SYDVKM. The CDR3 is 17 residues long. Trimming pared 3 bases from V and 0 bases from J, leaving 17 bases between. The CDR3 DNA follows: TGTGCCAGCAGTTTTTTAGTCGATGGATTCAACCAAGAGACCCAGTACTTC. Residues: CASSFLVDGFNQETQYF.

This CDR3 is CASSLDRSGNTIYF. Here the CDR3 DNA reads TGTGCCAGCAGCTTAGACCGCTCTGGAAACACCATATATTTT. The V gene is TRBV7-8, the J gene TRBJ1-3, with no clear D. V was shortened by 1 base and J by 0 bases, with 4 bases between the two germline ends. This CDR3 spans 14 amino acids. Germline V gives CDR1 SGHVS, CDR2 FQNEAQ.

Many counts were recorded for this clonotype. The chain carries TRBV28 and TRBJ2-1; 9 bases match TRBD2. The CDR3 length is 15 residues. V shed 6 bases and J 5 bases; nucleotides not matched to a gene: 8. Germline V lookup: CDR1 MDHEN, CDR2 SYDVKM. This chain's CDR3 is CASRESGRLHNEQFF. The CDR3 DNA reads TGTGCCAGCAGAGAGAGCGGGAGGCTCCACAATGAGCAGTTCTTC.